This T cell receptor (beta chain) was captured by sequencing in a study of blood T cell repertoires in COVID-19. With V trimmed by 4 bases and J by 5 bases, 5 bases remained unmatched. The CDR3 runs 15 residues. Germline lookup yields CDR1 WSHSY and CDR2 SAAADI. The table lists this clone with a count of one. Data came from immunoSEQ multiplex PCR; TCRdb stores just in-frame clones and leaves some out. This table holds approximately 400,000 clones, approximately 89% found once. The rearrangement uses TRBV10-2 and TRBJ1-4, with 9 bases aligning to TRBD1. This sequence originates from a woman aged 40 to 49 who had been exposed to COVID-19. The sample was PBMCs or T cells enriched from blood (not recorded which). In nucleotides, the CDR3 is TGCGCCAGCAGTGGTTCCGGGACAGGGAATGAAAAACTGTTTTTT. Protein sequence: CASSGSGTGNEKLFF.